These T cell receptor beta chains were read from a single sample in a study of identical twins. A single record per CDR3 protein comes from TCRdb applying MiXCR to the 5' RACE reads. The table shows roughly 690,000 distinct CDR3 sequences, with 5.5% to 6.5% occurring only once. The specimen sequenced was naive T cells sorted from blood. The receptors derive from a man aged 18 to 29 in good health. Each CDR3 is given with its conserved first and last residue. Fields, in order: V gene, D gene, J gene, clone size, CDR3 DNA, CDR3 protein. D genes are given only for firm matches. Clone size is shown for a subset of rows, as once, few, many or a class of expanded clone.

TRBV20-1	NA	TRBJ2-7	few	TGCAGTGCCCCGGGACCCGTGAGCGAGCAGTACTTC	CSAPGPVSEQYF
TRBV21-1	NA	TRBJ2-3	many	TGTGCCAGCAGCAGTAGACAGGGGGCGTCTGTCACAGATACGCAGTATTTT	CASSSRQGASVTDTQYF
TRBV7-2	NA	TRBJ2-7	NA	TGTGCCAGCAGCCTTCTGAGGGTTTACGAGCAGTACTTC	CASSLLRVYEQYF
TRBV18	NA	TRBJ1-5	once	TGTGCCAGCTCAGCGACAGAATATAGCAATCAGCCCCAGCATTTT	CASSATEYSNQPQHF
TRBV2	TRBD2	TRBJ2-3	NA	TGTGCCAGCAGTCGACTAGCGGGAGGGTATTTT	CASSRLAGGYF
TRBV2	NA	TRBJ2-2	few	TGTGCCAGCAGTGGCGGGTTGAACGGACCCGGGGAGCTGTTTTTT	CASSGGLNGPGELFF
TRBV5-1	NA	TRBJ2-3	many	TGCGCCAGCCGCAGGTACTCATCTAACCCTGAGGCAGATACGCAGTATTTT	CASRRYSSNPEADTQYF
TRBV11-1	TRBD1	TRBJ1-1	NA	TGTGCCAGCACCATAACAGGGGGCACTGGTAGAGCTTTCTTT	CASTITGGTGRAFF
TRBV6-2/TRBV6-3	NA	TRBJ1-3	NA	TGTGCCAGCTTACGCGGAAATCAGACATCTGGAAACACCATATATTTT	CASLRGNQTSGNTIYF
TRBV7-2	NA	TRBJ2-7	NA	TGTGCCAGCAGTGAAGGGATCTTCTACGAGCAGTACTTC	CASSEGIFYEQYF
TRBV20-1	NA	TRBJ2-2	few	TGCAGTGCTAGAGGGTGGTCGAACACCGGGGAGCTGTTTTTT	CSARGWSNTGELFF
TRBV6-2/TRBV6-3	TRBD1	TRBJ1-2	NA	TGTGCCAGCAGTTACAGGGGGCCTAACTATGGCTACACCTTC	CASSYRGPNYGYTF
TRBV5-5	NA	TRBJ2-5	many	TGTGCCAGCAGGGAGTCACCCAGGGTTAGCCAAGAGACCCAGTACTTC	CASRESPRVSQETQYF
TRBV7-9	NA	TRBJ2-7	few	TGTGCCAGCACCTCATTGGACAGCTCCATTTTCTACGAGCAGTACTTC	CASTSLDSSIFYEQYF
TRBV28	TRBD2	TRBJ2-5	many	TGTGCCAGCAAGACTAGCGGGAGTTCGGGCTATGAGACCCAGTACTTC	CASKTSGSSGYETQYF
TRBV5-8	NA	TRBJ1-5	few	TGTGCCAGCCAGAATAGCAATCAGCCCCAGCATTTT	CASQNSNQPQHF
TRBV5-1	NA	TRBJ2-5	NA	TGCGCCAGCAGCTTGGCCTCAGCGATCAACCAAGAGACCCAGTACTTC	CASSLASAINQETQYF
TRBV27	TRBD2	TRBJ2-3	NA	TGTGCCAGCAGTTTAGTAGTAGCGGGAGGCACAGATACGCAGTATTTT	CASSLVVAGGTDTQYF
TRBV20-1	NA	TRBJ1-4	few	TGCAGTGTCAGAGAGCCGTGGCAGAATAATGAAAAACTGTTTTTT	CSVREPWQNNEKLFF
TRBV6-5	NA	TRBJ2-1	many	TGTGCCAGCAGTTACTCCGGCGGAAGAGACAATGAGCAGTTCTTC	CASSYSGGRDNEQFF
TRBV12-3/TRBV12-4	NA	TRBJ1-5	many	TGTGCCAGCAGTTTAGGGGCAGGGGGCAATCAGCCCCAGCATTTT	CASSLGAGGNQPQHF
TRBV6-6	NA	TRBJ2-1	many	TGTGCCAGCCTGTCTGGAGCCCACAATGAGCAGTTCTTC	CASLSGAHNEQFF
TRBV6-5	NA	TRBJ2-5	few	TGTGCCAGCAGTTACTACTCTTCAACCCAAGAGACCCAGTACTTC	CASSYYSSTQETQYF
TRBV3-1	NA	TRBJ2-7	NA	TGTGCCAGCAGCCAAGTGGCCCGGGACAACTACGAGCAGTACTTC	CASSQVARDNYEQYF
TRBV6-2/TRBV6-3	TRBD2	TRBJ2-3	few	TGTGCCAGCACCAAAGCGGGAGGGCCCCCAGATACGCAGTATTTT	CASTKAGGPPDTQYF
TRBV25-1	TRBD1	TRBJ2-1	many	TGTGCCAGCCACACAGGGGGCTCCTACAATGAGCAGTTCTTC	CASHTGGSYNEQFF
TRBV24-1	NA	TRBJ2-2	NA	TGTGCCACCATGCAGACAGCGATCACCGGGGAGCTGTTTTTT	CATMQTAITGELFF
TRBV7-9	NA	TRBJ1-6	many	TGTGCCAGCAGCGGACCTGACAGGCCACATAATTCACCCCTCCACTTT	CASSGPDRPHNSPLHF
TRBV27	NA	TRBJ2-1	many	TGTGCCAGCAGTTTATGGGCAGGTCCGATTAATGAGCAGTTCTTC	CASSLWAGPINEQFF
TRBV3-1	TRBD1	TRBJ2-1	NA	TGTGCCAGCAGCCAAGATCTAGGGACAGGGGGCAATGAGCAGTTCTTC	CASSQDLGTGGNEQFF
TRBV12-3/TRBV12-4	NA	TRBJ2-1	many	TGTGCCAGCATAAGTCCTAGCGATTTAAACAATGAGCAGTTCTTC	CASISPSDLNNEQFF
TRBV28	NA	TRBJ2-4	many	TGTGCCAGCAGTACCCACTCCCCTGGGAACATTCAGTACTTC	CASSTHSPGNIQYF
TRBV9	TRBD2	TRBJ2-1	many	TGTGCCAGCAGCGTAGTGGGACTAGCGGGAACGGAGCAGTTCTTC	CASSVVGLAGTEQFF
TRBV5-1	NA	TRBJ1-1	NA	TGCGCCAGCCCCCAGCCCTACGCTGAAGCTTTCTTT	CASPQPYAEAFF
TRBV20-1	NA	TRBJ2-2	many	TGCAGTGCTAGGGAGGGTATTCGTACCGGGGAGCTGTTTTTT	CSAREGIRTGELFF
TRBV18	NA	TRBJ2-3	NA	TGTGCCAGCTCACCACAGACGGGGAGCACAGATACGCAGTATTTT	CASSPQTGSTDTQYF
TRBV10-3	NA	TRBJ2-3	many	TGTGCCATCAGTGGGCCGGTCACAGATACGCAGTATTTT	CAISGPVTDTQYF
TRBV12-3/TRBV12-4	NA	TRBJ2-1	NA	TGTGCCAGCAGTTTTTTGGCTTCCAATGAGCAGTTCTTC	CASSFLASNEQFF
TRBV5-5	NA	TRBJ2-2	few	TGTGCCAGCAGCTTGAGGGTGGGAGGGAACACCGGGGAGCTGTTTTTT	CASSLRVGGNTGELFF
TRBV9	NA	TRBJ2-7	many	TGTGCCAGCAGCGGCGCCTACCGTGGGAGCGAGCAGTACTTC	CASSGAYRGSEQYF
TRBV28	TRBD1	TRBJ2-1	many	TGTGCCAGCAGTTTATCCCTGACAGGGGGTTCTCTCTACAATGAGCAGTTCTTC	CASSLSLTGGSLYNEQFF
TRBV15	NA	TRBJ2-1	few	TGTGCCACCAGCAGAGATTGGGCCACACCCTACAATGAGCAGTTCTTC	CATSRDWATPYNEQFF
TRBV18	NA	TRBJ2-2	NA	TGTGCCAGCTCACCATTACGAGGGATCGGGGAGCTGTTTTTT	CASSPLRGIGELFF
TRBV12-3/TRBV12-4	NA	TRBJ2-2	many	TGTGCCACCCGAGGTGGGGCCAGGGACGGGGAGCTGTTTTTT	CATRGGARDGELFF